Presented here are 25 T cell receptor beta chains from one specimen sequenced in a study of blood T cell repertoires in COVID-19. The assay was immunoSEQ multiplex PCR, and TCRdb's table has in-frame clones only and misses some. The data show about 260,000 clones, about 89% seen once. Specimen: peripheral blood. The origin of the receptors is a middle-aged man who had recovered from COVID-19.

This chain uses TRBV5-1 with TRBJ1-2; the D gene is possibly TRBD1 (5 bases). CDR3 size: 13 residues. With 1 base removed from V and 6 bases from J, the gap between germline ends came to 10 bases. The germline V gene encodes CDR1 SGHRS and CDR2 YFSETQ. Written as DNA, the CDR3 is TGCGCCAGCAGCTTGCTTACAGGAGATGGCTACACCTTC. This sequence encodes CASSLLTGDGYTF.

The chain uses TRBV3-1 (or the pseudogene TRBV3-2) and TRBJ2-3; D is perhaps TRBD2 (6 bases). Trimming took off 0 bases at V and 6 bases at J, with 10 bases between the two ends. The V gene's germline CDR1 is LGHDT and CDR2 YNNKEL (reference sequence). The CDR3 sequence is 14 residues long. The chain's CDR3 is CASSQDKGRDTQYF. In nucleotides, the CDR3 is TGTGCCAGCAGCCAAGATAAGGGGAGGGATACGCAGTATTTT.

The chain couples TRBV4-1 to TRBJ2-1, with TRBD2 matching over 14 bases. Germline CDR1 and CDR2: MGHRA and YSYEKL. This CDR3 has 18 amino acids. With V trimmed by 4 bases and J by 2 bases, 7 bases remained unmatched. This CDR3 is CASSRGTSGRRTYNEQFF. In DNA, the CDR3 is TGCGCCAGCAGCCGAGGGACTAGCGGGAGAAGGACCTACAATGAGCAGTTCTTC.

J is TRBJ2-5 and V is TRBV2, with 10 bases aligning to TRBD2. There are 14 residues in the CDR3. Looked up from germline, CDR1 is SNHLY and CDR2 is FYNNEI. With V trimmed by 7 bases and J by 4 bases, 6 bases remained unmatched. The CDR3 DNA reads as TGTGCCAGCAAAGAACTAGCGGGACTAGAGACCCAGTACTTC. The encoded protein is CASKELAGLETQYF. Drawing the rest from reference TRBV2 and TRBJ2-5, the complete variable domain is EPEVTQTPSHQVTQMGQEVILRCVPISNHLYFYWYRQILGQKVEFLVSFYNNEISEKSEIFDDQFSVERPDGSNFTLKIRSTKLEDSAMYFCASKELAGLETQYFGPGTRLLVL.

The chain couples TRBV7-9 to TRBJ2-2; D perhaps matches TRBD1 (6 bases). From germline, CDR1 is SEHNR and CDR2 FQNEAQ (reference sequence). The CDR3 sequence is 14 residues long. The germline V and J ends were trimmed by 5 bases and 6 bases, with 13 bases remaining between them. CDR3 sequence: CASSSPRGPGELFF. CDR3 DNA: TGTGCCAGCAGCAGTCCCAGGGGTCCCGGGGAGCTGTTTTTT. The full variable domain, with the rest looked up from reference TRBV7-9 and TRBJ2-2, is DTGVSQNPRHKITKRGQNVTFRCDPISEHNRLYWYRQTLGQGPEFLTYFQNEAQLEKSRLLSDRFSAERPKGSFSTLEIQRTEQGDSAMYLCASSSPRGPGELFFGEGSRLTVL.

The CDR3 spells CASSLSGTGAYEQYF. In DNA form, the CDR3 reads TGTGCCAGCAGCTTGTCGGGGACAGGAGCCTACGAGCAGTACTTC. V gene TRBV5-6 combines with J gene TRBJ2-7; TRBD1 matches 8 bases. CDR1 and CDR2 from the germline V gene are SGHDT and YYEEEE. The length of the CDR3 is 15 residues. The junction had 5 bases not matched to a gene; V was cut back by 1 base and J by 2 bases.

This rearrangement joins TRBV5-1 to TRBJ2-1; possibly TRBD1 for D (6 bases). In germline, CDR1 is SGHRS, CDR2 YFSETQ. Trimming shortened V by 5 bases and J by 5 bases, and 11 bases separated the two germline ends. The CDR3 spans 13 residues. The CDR3 bases are TGCGCCAGCAGACACGGGGACAACAATGAGCAGTTCTTC. This gives the protein CASRHGDNNEQFF.

The chain links TRBV19 to TRBJ1-5; 9 nucleotides agree with TRBD1. The V gene's germline CDR1 is LNHDA and CDR2 SQIVND (reference sequence). V was pared by 5 bases and J by 2 bases, with 4 bases of the junction left unmatched. CDR3 length: 15 amino acids. The CDR3 coding sequence is TGTGCCAGTAGTCATACAGGGGGCGGCAATCAGCCCCAGCATTTT. This sequence encodes CASSHTGGGNQPQHF.

The chain employs TRBV7-9 and TRBJ2-1; possibly TRBD1 for D (5 bases). With 4 bases removed from V and 7 bases from J, the gap between germline ends came to 20 bases. Per germline, CDR1 SEHNR and CDR2 FQNEAQ (reference sequence). The CDR3 has 16 residues. This CDR3 is CASSSLQGWLVNEQFF. The CDR3, as DNA: TGTGCCAGCAGCTCTCTCCAGGGCTGGCTAGTAAATGAGCAGTTCTTC.

CDR3 sequence reads: CASSYPGAGTYEQYF. For the CDR3, the DNA is TGTGCCAGCAGTTACCCCGGTGCAGGGACCTACGAGCAGTACTTC. V usage is TRBV6-6 and J usage is TRBJ2-7, with a tentative D call TRBD1 (5 bases). V lost 2 bases and J 2 bases, leaving 13 bases between the germline ends. This CDR3 spans 15 amino acids. CDR1 and CDR2 from the germline V gene are MNHNY and SVGAGI (reference sequence).

This chain links TRBV6-6 with TRBJ1-1; tentative D call: TRBD1 (6 bases). The V gene lost 6 bases and the J gene lost 5 bases, with 13 bases spanning the gap. CDR1 is MNHNY, CDR2 SVGAGI, per germline (reference sequence). CDR3 length: 13 amino acids. Here the CDR3 reads CASRQDRLTEAFF. The CDR3 region has the DNA TGTGCCAGCAGACAAGACAGGTTAACTGAAGCTTTCTTT.

The CDR3 DNA is TGTGCCAGCAGCCCTAGCGTCTACCAAGAGACCCAGTACTTC. This translates into CASSPSVYQETQYF. V usage is TRBV7-9 and J usage is TRBJ2-5, with D possibly TRBD2 on 6 matching bases. The CDR3 is 14 amino acids. Trimming removed 5 bases from V and 0 bases from J, with 10 bases in between. CDR1 is SEHNR and CDR2 is FQNEAQ in the germline V gene (reference sequence).

Only a few counts were recorded for this clone. The V gene is TRBV7-8, the J gene TRBJ2-2, with 8 bases identical to TRBD1. The length of the CDR3 is 17 residues. J lost 4 bases, V lost 4 bases, and 11 bases had no gene match. From germline, CDR1 is SGHVS and CDR2 FQNEAQ. CDR3 region: CASSSTGQGYITGELFF. In DNA form, the CDR3 reads TGTGCCAGCAGCTCGACAGGACAGGGCTATATCACCGGGGAGCTGTTTTTT. Full variable domain (remainder filled in from reference TRBV7-8 and TRBJ2-2): GAGVSQSPRYKVAKRGQDVALRCDPISGHVSLFWYQQALGQGPEFLTYFQNEAQLDKSGLPSDRFFAERPEGSVSTLKIQRTQQEDSAVYLCASSSTGQGYITGELFFGEGSRLTVL.

The V call is TRBV9, the J call TRBJ1-2; unclear D gene. CDR1 SGDLS and CDR2 YYNGEE come from the germline V gene. V shed 3 bases and J shed 8 bases, with 5 bases lying between them. CDR3 length: 10 amino acids. In DNA form, the CDR3 reads TGTGCCAGCAGCGGTCGGGGCTACACCTTC. This gives the protein CASSGRGYTF.

The V call is TRBV12-3 or TRBV12-4, the J call TRBJ2-1, with 9 positions matching TRBD2. The CDR3 extends over 13 amino acids. V shed 6 bases and J 5 bases; nucleotides not matched to a gene: 2. Here the CDR3 DNA reads TGTGCCAGCAGGGGACTAGCTGACAATGAGCAGTTCTTC. Its protein product is CASRGLADNEQFF.

The J gene is TRBJ2-1, the V gene TRBV24-1, with TRBD1 matching 8 bases. The germline V gene encodes CDR1 KGHDR and CDR2 SFDVKD. This CDR3 contains 15 residues. J was trimmed by 7 bases and V by 3 bases; bases with no gene match: 7. The CDR3: CATSDVRQGRNEQFF. The CDR3 DNA reads TGTGCCACCAGTGATGTGCGACAGGGGCGGAATGAGCAGTTCTTC.

In its sample, this clone was seen a few times. The rearrangement uses TRBV7-4 and TRBJ1-5; D is perhaps TRBD1 (6 bases). CDR3 length: 14 amino acids. The germline V gene encodes CDR1 SGHVT and CDR2 SQSDAQ. Trimming left V 5 bases short and J 7 bases short, with 15 bases between. CDR3 nucleotides: TGTGCCAGCAGCCAGGACAGCGGCGACCAGCCCCAGCATTTT. As protein: CASSQDSGDQPQHF.

The chain couples TRBV7-9 to TRBJ2-3; 12 bases align to TRBD2. V dropped 5 bases and J dropped 1; count of bases not matched to a gene: 10. The CDR3 length is 18 residues. Germline V CDR1 and CDR2: SEHNR, FQNEAQ (reference sequence). The CDR3 protein is CASSVHPGLAGRTDTQYF. CDR3 sequence (DNA): TGTGCCAGCAGCGTACACCCGGGACTAGCGGGCCGCACAGATACGCAGTATTTT. The full variable domain, in which reference TRBV7-9 and TRBJ2-3 provide the parts outside the CDR3, is DTGVSQNPRHKITKRGQNVTFRCDPISEHNRLYWYRQTLGQGPEFLTYFQNEAQLEKSRLLSDRFSAERPKGSFSTLEIQRTEQGDSAMYLCASSVHPGLAGRTDTQYFGPGTRLTVL.

The chain carries TRBV11-3 and TRBJ2-3, with D possibly being TRBD2 (5 bases). Trimming stripped 4 bases from V and 1 base from J, with 15 bases between. This CDR3 has 16 amino acids. Germline CDR1 SGHNT, CDR2 YENEEA. CDR3 region: CASSSPPGGGTDTQYF. The DNA of the CDR3 is TGTGCCAGCAGCTCGCCCCCCGGAGGAGGCACAGATACGCAGTATTTT.

The chain links TRBV27 to TRBJ2-7; TRBD1 might be the D (6 bases). Germline assignment: CDR1 MNHEY and CDR2 SMNVEV (reference sequence). The CDR3 has 14 amino acids. V shed 6 bases and J shed 0 bases, with 12 bases lying between them. This chain's CDR3 is CASSPRDTSYEQYF. CDR3 in DNA: TGTGCCAGCAGCCCCCGGGACACCTCCTACGAGCAGTACTTC.

The V gene is TRBV7-6, the J gene TRBJ1-1, with a weak D call TRBD1 (5 bases). V was pared by 4 bases and J by 5 bases, with 14 bases between. Germline values: CDR1 SGHVS, CDR2 FNYEAQ. This CDR3 is built from 14 residues. The CDR3 loop is CASSSPGVGTEAFF. The CDR3 DNA sequence: TGTGCCAGCAGCTCACCGGGGGTGGGAACTGAAGCTTTCTTT.

The chain couples TRBV5-4 to TRBJ1-4, with TRBD1 identical over 9 bases. V gave up 4 bases and J gave up 5 bases; unmatched junction bases: 3. Germline V lookup: CDR1 SGHNT, CDR2 YYREEE (reference sequence). The CDR3 contains 14 residues. This CDR3 is CASSPTGGNEKLFF. In DNA, the CDR3 is TGTGCCAGCAGCCCGACAGGGGGAAATGAAAAACTGTTTTTT. The variable domain in full, with the rest retrieved from reference TRBV5-4 and TRBJ1-4, is ETGVTQSPTHLIKTRGQQVTLRCSSQSGHNTVSWYQQALGQGPQFIFQYYREEENGRGNFPPRFSGLQFPNYSSELNVNALELDDSALYLCASSPTGGNEKLFFGSGTQLSVL.

V usage is TRBV27 and J usage is TRBJ1-2, with D maybe TRBD1 (6 bases). CDR1 is MNHEY and CDR2 is SMNVEV in the germline V gene (reference sequence). This CDR3 contains 14 residues. The V end lost 5 bases, the J end lost 8 bases, and 18 bases lay between the germline ends. The CDR3 DNA reads as TGTGCCAGCAGTCCACGTCAGACAGGCCTAGGCTACACCTTC. Its protein is CASSPRQTGLGYTF.

The V call is TRBV5-4, the J call TRBJ2-1, with a tentative D call TRBD1 (6 bases). The CDR3 consists of 11 residues. In germline, CDR1 is SGHNT, CDR2 YYREEE (reference sequence). Trimming left V 5 bases short and J 9 bases short, with 9 bases between. The CDR3 is CASRGRGEQFF. The CDR3 coding sequence is TGTGCCAGCAGGGGCAGGGGTGAGCAGTTCTTC.

The V call is TRBV25-1, the J call TRBJ2-7; 12 nucleotides align to TRBD1. V lost 7 bases, J lost 3 bases, and 4 bases stayed unmatched. This CDR3 spans 14 amino acids. Germline V gene lookup returns CDR1 MGHDK and CDR2 SYGVNS. CDR3 protein: CASKGTGGIYEQYF. The CDR3 bases are TGTGCCAGCAAAGGGACAGGGGGCATCTACGAGCAGTACTTC.